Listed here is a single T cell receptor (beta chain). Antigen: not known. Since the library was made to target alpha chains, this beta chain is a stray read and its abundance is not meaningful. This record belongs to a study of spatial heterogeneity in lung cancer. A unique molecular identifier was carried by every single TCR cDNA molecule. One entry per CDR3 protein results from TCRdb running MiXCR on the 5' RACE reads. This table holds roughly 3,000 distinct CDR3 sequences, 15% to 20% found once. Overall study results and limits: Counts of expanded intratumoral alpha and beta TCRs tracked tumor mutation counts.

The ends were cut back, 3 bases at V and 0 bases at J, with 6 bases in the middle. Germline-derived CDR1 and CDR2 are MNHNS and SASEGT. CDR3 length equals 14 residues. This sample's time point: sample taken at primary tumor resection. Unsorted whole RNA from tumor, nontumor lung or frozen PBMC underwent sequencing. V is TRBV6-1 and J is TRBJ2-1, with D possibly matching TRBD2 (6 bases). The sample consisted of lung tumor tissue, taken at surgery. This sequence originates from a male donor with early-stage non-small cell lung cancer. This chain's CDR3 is CASSDGSSYNEQFF. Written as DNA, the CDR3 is TGTGCCAGCAGTGACGGGAGCTCCTACAATGAGCAGTTCTTC.